The 14 T cell receptor beta chains below were found in one sample sequenced in a study of shared clonotypes between healthy human individuals. Using immunoSEQ multiplex PCR, the repertoire was profiled, and TCRdb retains in-frame clones only, with some absent. This sample has fewer than 500,000 clones, with 75% to 80% found just once. What was sequenced was PBMCs. Receptors originate from a woman aged 40 to 50 in good health. Some clones in this sample may be carry-over from other donors' samples.

This chain joins TRBV4-1 and TRBJ2-1, with D uncertain. There are 16 residues in the CDR3. The ends were cut back, 2 bases at V and 8 bases at J, with 19 bases in the middle. Germline CDR1 MGHRA, CDR2 YSYEKL. In DNA, the CDR3 is TGCGCCAGCAGCCAATGTGACCAGCTGCAATTCGATGAGCAGTTCTTC. Translated: CASSQCDQLQFDEQFF.

The J gene is TRBJ2-1, the V gene TRBV6-5; the D gene is possibly TRBD2 (7 bases). V was trimmed by 4 bases and J by 4 bases, leaving 17 bases between them. The CDR3 is made up of 16 amino acids. Germline V gives CDR1 MNHEY, CDR2 SVGAGI. DNA for the CDR3: TGTGCCAGCAGTTCTGGAGCTAGGGGGGGTTACAATGAGCAGTTCTTC. Residues: CASSSGARGGYNEQFF.

This clone was observed a handful of times. V and J are TRBV7-9 and TRBJ1-5; perhaps TRBD1 as D (5 bases). This CDR3 has 13 amino acids. In germline, CDR1 is SEHNR, CDR2 FQNEAQ (reference sequence). Trimming cost V 5 bases and J 0 bases, with 5 bases left between them. The CDR3 spells CASSQGSNQPQHF. The CDR3 nucleotides are TGTGCCAGCAGCCAGGGTAGCAATCAGCCCCAGCATTTT.

The chain uses TRBV4-3 and TRBJ2-5; the match to TRBD1 covers 11 bases. The end of the DNA is better explained by TRBJ2-7, so the J call may be wrong. Germline V gene data show CDR1 as LGHNA and CDR2 as YSLEER. The CDR3 has 15 amino acids. The CDR3: CASSLGTGGAYEQYF. The CDR3 DNA reads TGCGCCAGCAGCCTCGGGACAGGGGGGGCCTACGAGCAGTACTTC.

The V and J genes are TRBV25-1 and TRBJ2-2, with TRBD2 matching over 8 bases. The V and J ends lost 5 bases and 6 bases, in that order; junction bases with no gene match: 5. The germline V gene encodes CDR1 MGHDK and CDR2 SYGVNS. This CDR3 region has 14 residues. The CDR3 here is CASSPAGEAGELFF. CDR3 coding DNA: TGTGCCAGCAGTCCAGCGGGAGAAGCCGGGGAGCTGTTTTTT.

This chain uses TRBV7-3 with TRBJ2-7, with TRBD2 matching 10 bases. This CDR3 is 14 amino acids long. Germline CDR1 is SGHTA and CDR2 is FQGTGA. J gave up 3 bases and V 5 bases, and 4 bases lay outside the gene matches. CDR3 sequence (DNA): TGTGCCAGCAGCCCACTAGCGGGGTTCTACGAGCAGTACTTC. Its translation: CASSPLAGFYEQYF. The variable domain in full, with the rest retrieved from reference TRBV7-3 and TRBJ2-7, is GAGVSQTPSNKVTEKGKYVELRCDPISGHTALYWYRQSLGQGPEFLIYFQGTGAADDSGLPNDRFFAVRPEGSVSTLKIQRTERGDSAVYLCASSPLAGFYEQYFGPGTRLTVT.

The chain has TRBV5-4 and TRBJ2-5; a possible D gene is TRBD1 (6 bases). The assigned J gene may be wrong: the sequence end matches TRBJ2-7 better. This CDR3 is 14 amino acids long. Germline V gene sequence: CDR1 SGHNT, CDR2 YYREEE (reference sequence). Here the CDR3 reads CASSLEGGRYEQYF. The CDR3 coding sequence is TGTGCCAGCAGCTTGGAAGGGGGTAGGTACGAGCAGTACTTC.

The chain employs TRBV2 and TRBJ2-5, with 9 bases fitting TRBD2. The CDR3 is made up of 14 amino acids. V was pared by 7 bases and J by 2 bases, with 5 bases of the junction left unmatched. The germline gives CDR1 SNHLY, CDR2 FYNNEI. The CDR3 DNA follows: TGTGCCAGCAAGCCGGGACTAGCTCAAGAGACCCAGTACTTC. Protein: CASKPGLAQETQYF.

V usage is TRBV7-2 and J usage is TRBJ2-5, with D perhaps matching TRBD2 (5 bases). The J call could be wrong; TRBJ2-7 is a better fit for the DNA end. CDR1 SGHTA and CDR2 FQGNSA come from the germline V gene. This CDR3 is built from 15 residues. The CDR3 here is CASSLVFEGTYEQYF. The CDR3 DNA reads as TGTGCCAGCAGCTTAGTGTTTGAGGGCACCTACGAGCAGTACTTC.

This clone was recorded at least ten times. The chain links TRBV7-7 to TRBJ1-1, with unresolved D. From germline, CDR1 is SSHAT and CDR2 FNYEAQ (reference sequence). This CDR3 has 13 residues. V lost 6 bases, J lost 0 bases, and 8 bases lay in between. CDR3 sequence: CASSPLMNTEAFF. The CDR3, as DNA: TGTGCCAGCAGTCCCCTTATGAACACTGAAGCTTTCTTT.

The chain joins TRBV6-6 to TRBJ2-7; D possibly matches TRBD1 or TRBD2 (5 bases each). The CDR3 covers 14 residues. Trimming cost V 6 bases and J 2 bases, with 14 bases left between them. The germline gives CDR1 MNHNY, CDR2 SVGAGI (reference sequence). The CDR3 region is CASRGTSPAYEQYF. The DNA of the CDR3 is TGTGCCAGCAGGGGGACCTCCCCAGCCTACGAGCAGTACTTC.

The chain joins TRBV18 to TRBJ2-1, with no clear D. Trimming took off 0 bases at V and 5 bases at J, with 5 bases between the two ends. Looked up from germline, CDR1 is KGHSH and CDR2 is LQKENI. The CDR3 spans 13 residues. The CDR3 spells CASSPPDDNEQFF. CDR3 nucleotides: TGTGCCAGCTCACCACCCGACGACAATGAGCAGTTCTTC.

The chain combines TRBV10-2 with TRBJ2-3; the D is unclear. Germline assignment: CDR1 WSHSY and CDR2 SAAADI. V dropped 6 bases and J dropped 2 bases, with 9 bases sitting between them. This CDR3 spans 13 amino acids. The CDR3 DNA is TGCGCCAGCAGCTTGACGGCCACAGATACGCAGTATTTT. Protein product: CASSLTATDTQYF.

This chain joins TRBV29-1 and TRBJ1-2; possibly TRBD1 for D (6 bases). Germline CDR1 is SQVTM and CDR2 is ANQGSEA. Trimming stripped 6 bases from V and 12 bases from J, with 17 bases between. The CDR3 is 11 amino acids. The CDR3 DNA sequence: TGCAGCGTCGTTACCTTAGGGGGTAACACCTTC. Protein: CSVVTLGGNTF.